A single sample is the source of the 5 T cell receptor beta chains below, sequenced in a study of immune evolution from preneoplasia to lung adenocarcinoma. The protocol was immunoSEQ multiplex PCR, while the TCRdb copy is restricted to in-frame clones and leaves out a portion. The sample includes 4,000 to 5,000 clones, roughly four fifths of them seen just once. Sequencing used FFPE adjacent normal lung tissue. All receptors come from a donor of 70 years or more with lung adenocarcinoma.

The V and J genes are TRBV29-1 and TRBJ2-3; TRBD2 agrees at 8 bases. Trimming cost V 7 bases and J 1 base; bases outside gene matches: 4. The CDR3 runs 13 residues. Per germline, CDR1 SQVTM and CDR2 ANQGSEA. CDR3 sequence reads: CSAREAGTDTQYF. The DNA of the CDR3 is TGCAGCGCGCGGGAGGCGGGCACAGATACGCAGTATTTT.

This sequence joins TRBV29-1 and TRBJ1-2; a weak D match, TRBD1 (6 bases). Trimming removed 5 bases from V and 2 bases from J, with 12 bases in between. Germline loops: CDR1 SQVTM, CDR2 ANQGSEA. The CDR3 is 13 amino acids. The CDR3 DNA follows: TGCAGCGTTTCCTGGGACAAGAACTATGGCTACACCTTC. Its translation is CSVSWDKNYGYTF. The entire variable domain, with the rest obtained from reference TRBV29-1 and TRBJ1-2, is as follows: SAVISQKPSRDICQRGTSLTIQCQVDSQVTMMFWYRQQPGQSLTLIATANQGSEATYESGFVIDKFPISRPNLTFSTLTVSNMSPEDSSIYLCSVSWDKNYGYTFGSGTRLTVV.

This clone was detected once. The genes are TRBV5-4 and TRBJ1-2, with D unclear. Trimming took 3 bases from V and 4 from J, leaving 10 bases between them. CDR3 length: 13 residues. CDR1 and CDR2 from the germline V gene are SGHNT and YYREEE (reference sequence). The CDR3 DNA is TGTGCCAGCAGCTCCCCAGGCGGCTATGGCTACACCTTC. This gives the protein CASSSPGGYGYTF.

The genes are TRBV25-1 and TRBJ1-4; the D is unclear. There are 14 residues in the CDR3. Germline assignment: CDR1 MGHDK and CDR2 SYGVNS. V dropped 4 bases and J dropped 4 bases, with 10 bases sitting between them. CDR3 DNA sequence: TGTGCCAGCAGTGCGGGCGGATTTAATGAAAAACTGTTTTTT. This translates into CASSAGGFNEKLFF. Full variable domain (outside the CDR3, taken from reference TRBV25-1 and TRBJ1-4): EADIYQTPRYLVIGTGKKITLECSQTMGHDKMYWYQQDPGMELHLIHYSYGVNSTEKGDLSSESTVSRIRTEHFPLTLESARPSHTSQYLCASSAGGFNEKLFFGSGTQLSVL.

This sequence joins TRBV4-1 and TRBJ2-3; D possibly uses TRBD1 or TRBD2 (5 bases each). The CDR3 has 14 amino acids. Germline loops: CDR1 MGHRA, CDR2 YSYEKL. Trimming pared 7 bases from V and 0 bases from J, leaving 11 bases between. The CDR3 DNA sequence: TGCGCCAGCAACGGGGACGGGAGCACAGATACGCAGTATTTT. Translated: CASNGDGSTDTQYF.